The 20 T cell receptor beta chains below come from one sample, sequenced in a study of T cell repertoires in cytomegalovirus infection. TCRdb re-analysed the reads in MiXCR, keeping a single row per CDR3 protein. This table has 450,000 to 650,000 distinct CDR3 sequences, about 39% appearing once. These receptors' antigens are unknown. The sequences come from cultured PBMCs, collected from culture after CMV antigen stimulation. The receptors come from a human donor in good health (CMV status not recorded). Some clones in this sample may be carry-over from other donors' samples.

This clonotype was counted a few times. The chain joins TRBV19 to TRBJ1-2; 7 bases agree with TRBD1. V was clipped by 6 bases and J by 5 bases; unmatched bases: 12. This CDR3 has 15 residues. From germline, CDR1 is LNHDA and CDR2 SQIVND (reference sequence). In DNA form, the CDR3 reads TGTGCCAGTAGAGATACCACAGGGGCGGTATATGGCTACACCTTC. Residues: CASRDTTGAVYGYTF.

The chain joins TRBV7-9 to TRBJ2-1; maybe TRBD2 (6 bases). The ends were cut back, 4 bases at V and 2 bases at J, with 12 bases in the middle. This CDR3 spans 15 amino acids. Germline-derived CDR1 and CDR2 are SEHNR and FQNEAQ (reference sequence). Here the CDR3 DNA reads TGTGCCAGCAGCTCAGGGACTGAAACCTACAATGAGCAGTTCTTC. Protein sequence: CASSSGTETYNEQFF.

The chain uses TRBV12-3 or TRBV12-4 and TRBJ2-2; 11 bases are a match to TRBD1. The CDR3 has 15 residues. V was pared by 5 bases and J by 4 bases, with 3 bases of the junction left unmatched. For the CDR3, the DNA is TGTGCCAGCAGTGGACAGGGGGCAGGCACCGGGGAGCTGTTTTTT. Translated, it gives CASSGQGAGTGELFF.

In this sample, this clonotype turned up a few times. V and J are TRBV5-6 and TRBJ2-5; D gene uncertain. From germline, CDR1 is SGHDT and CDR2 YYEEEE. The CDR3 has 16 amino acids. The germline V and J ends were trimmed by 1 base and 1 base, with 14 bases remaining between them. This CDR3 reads CASSLRKLGFQETQYF. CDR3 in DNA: TGTGCCAGCAGCTTGAGAAAGCTTGGGTTCCAAGAGACCCAGTACTTC.

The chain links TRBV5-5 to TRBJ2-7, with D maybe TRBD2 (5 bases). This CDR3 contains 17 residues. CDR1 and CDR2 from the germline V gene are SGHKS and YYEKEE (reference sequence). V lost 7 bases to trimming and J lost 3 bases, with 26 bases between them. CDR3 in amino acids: CASSPRSSAGVGYEQYF. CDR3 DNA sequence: TGTGCCAGCTCCCCTCGATCCAGTGCCGGGGTCGGCTACGAGCAGTACTTC.

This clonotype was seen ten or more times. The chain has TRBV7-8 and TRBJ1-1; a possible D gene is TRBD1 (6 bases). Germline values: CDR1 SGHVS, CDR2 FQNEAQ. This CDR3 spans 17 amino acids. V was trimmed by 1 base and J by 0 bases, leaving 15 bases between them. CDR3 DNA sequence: TGTGCCAGCAGCTTAGTGGGACACGGGAGGATGAACACTGAAGCTTTCTTT. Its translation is CASSLVGHGRMNTEAFF.

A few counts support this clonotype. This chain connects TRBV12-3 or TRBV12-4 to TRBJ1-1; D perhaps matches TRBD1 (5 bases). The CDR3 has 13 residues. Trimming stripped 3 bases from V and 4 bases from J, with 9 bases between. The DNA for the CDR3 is TGTGCCAGCAGTTTTTGGGGACCCACTGAAGCTTTCTTT. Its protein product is CASSFWGPTEAFF.

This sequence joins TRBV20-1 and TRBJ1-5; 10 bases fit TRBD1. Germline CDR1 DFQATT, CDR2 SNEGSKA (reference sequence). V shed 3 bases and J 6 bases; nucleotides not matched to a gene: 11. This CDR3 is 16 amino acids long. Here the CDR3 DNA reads TGCAGTGCTAGGCGGGGGGGGACAGGGGAGGGTCAGCCCCAGCATTTT. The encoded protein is CSARRGGTGEGQPQHF.

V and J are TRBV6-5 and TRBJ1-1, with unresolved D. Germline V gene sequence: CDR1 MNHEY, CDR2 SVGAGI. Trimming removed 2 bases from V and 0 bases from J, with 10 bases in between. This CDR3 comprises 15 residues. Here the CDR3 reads CASSYDGLMNTEAFF. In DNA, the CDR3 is TGTGCCAGCAGTTACGACGGCCTCATGAACACTGAAGCTTTCTTT.

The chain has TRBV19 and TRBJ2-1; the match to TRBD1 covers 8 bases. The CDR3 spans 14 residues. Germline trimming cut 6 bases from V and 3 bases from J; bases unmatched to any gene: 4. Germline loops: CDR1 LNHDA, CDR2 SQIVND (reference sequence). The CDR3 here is CASSRTGYYNEQFF. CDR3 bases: TGTGCCAGTAGCCGGACAGGGTACTACAATGAGCAGTTCTTC.

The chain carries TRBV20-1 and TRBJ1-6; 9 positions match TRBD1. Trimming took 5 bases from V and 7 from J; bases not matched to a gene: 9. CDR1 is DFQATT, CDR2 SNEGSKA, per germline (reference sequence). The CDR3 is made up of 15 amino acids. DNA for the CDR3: TGCAGTGCTGACCCGGGACAGGGTACGAATTCACCCCTCCACTTT. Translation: CSADPGQGTNSPLHF.

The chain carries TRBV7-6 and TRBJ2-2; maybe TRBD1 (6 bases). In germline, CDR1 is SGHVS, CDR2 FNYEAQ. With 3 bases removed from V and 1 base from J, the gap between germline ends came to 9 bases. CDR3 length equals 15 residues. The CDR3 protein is CASSFRGVNTGELFF. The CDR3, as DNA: TGTGCCAGCAGCTTCAGGGGAGTGAACACCGGGGAGCTGTTTTTT.

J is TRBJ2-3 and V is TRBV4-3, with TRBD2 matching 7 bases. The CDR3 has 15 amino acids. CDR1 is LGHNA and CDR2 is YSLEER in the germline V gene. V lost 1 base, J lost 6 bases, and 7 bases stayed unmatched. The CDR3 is CASSQVGGGMDTQYF. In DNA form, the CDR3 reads TGCGCCAGCAGCCAAGTCGGGGGAGGGATGGATACGCAGTATTTT.

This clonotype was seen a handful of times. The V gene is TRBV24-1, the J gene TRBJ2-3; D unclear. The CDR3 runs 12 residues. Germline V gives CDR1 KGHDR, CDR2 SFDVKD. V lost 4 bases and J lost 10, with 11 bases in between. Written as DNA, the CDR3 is TGTGCCACCAGTGACCGGCGCGGCGCGCAGTATTTT. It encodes CATSDRRGAQYF.

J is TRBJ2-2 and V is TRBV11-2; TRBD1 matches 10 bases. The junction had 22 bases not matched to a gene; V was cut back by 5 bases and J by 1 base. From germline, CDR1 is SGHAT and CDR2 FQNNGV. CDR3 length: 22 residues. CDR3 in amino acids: CASSQKPKWDRGHPRNTGELFF. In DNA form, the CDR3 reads TGTGCCAGCAGCCAAAAACCGAAATGGGACAGGGGCCATCCCAGGAACACCGGGGAGCTGTTTTTT. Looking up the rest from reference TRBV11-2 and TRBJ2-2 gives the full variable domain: EAGVAQSPRYKIIEKRQSVAFWCNPISGHATLYWYQQILGQGPKLLIQFQNNGVVDDSQLPKDRFSAERLKGVDSTLKIQPAKLEDSAVYLCASSQKPKWDRGHPRNTGELFFGEGSRLTVL.

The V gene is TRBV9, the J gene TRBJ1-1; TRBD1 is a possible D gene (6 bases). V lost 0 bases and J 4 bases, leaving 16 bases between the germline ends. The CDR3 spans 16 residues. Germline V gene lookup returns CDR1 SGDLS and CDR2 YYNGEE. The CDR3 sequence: CASSVGGGGGFTEAFF. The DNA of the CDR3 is TGTGCCAGCAGCGTAGGGGGAGGAGGGGGATTCACTGAAGCTTTCTTT.

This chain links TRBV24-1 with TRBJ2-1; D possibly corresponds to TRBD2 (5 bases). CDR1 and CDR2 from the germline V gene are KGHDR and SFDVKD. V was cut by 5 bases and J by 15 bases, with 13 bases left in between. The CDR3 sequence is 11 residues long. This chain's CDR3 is CATSAGERRFF. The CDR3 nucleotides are TGTGCCACCAGTGCCGGGGAGAGAAGGTTCTTC.

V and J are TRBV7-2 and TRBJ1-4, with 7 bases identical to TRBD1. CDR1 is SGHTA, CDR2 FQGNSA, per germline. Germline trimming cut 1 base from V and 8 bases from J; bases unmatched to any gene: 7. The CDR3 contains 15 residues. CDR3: CASSLGLGQAEKLFF. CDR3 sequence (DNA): TGTGCCAGCAGCTTAGGACTCGGACAGGCAGAAAAACTGTTTTTT.

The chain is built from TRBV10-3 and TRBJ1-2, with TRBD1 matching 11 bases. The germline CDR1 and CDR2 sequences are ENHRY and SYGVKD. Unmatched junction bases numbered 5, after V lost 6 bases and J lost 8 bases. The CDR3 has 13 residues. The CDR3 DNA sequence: TGTGCCATCAGGTGGACAGGGGGCGAGGGCTACACCTTC. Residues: CAIRWTGGEGYTF.

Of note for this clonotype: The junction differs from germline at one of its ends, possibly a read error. CDR3 protein: CASSFMGLAGRSSYNVQFF. The CDR3, as DNA: TGTGCCAGCAGTTTTATGGGACTAGCGGGCCGGAGCTCCTACAATGTGCAGTTCTTC. The J gene is TRBJ2-1, the V gene TRBV12-3 or TRBV12-4, with TRBD2 matching over 12 bases. The CDR3 has 19 residues.